This T cell receptor beta chain was identified during a study of blood T cell repertoires in COVID-19 (dated by TCRdb to 2020 to 2022). Regarding the study in general: Samples covering the acute and convalescent phases of COVID-19 were provided by collaborators in the United States, Italy and Spain. The prospective study material was composed of cDNA or gDNA derived from T cells, B-cell-depleted T cells, or PBMCs. The dataset comprised deeply sampled blood TCRbeta repertoires from subjects exposed to, actively infected with, or recovered from COVID-19. A freely available public database, intended as a resource for researchers studying the immune response to SARS-CoV-2, is where the repertoires were released. The samples were drawn from two sources: the first 160 participants of the ongoing ImmuneRACE study, and 1,200 or so subjects contributed by 6 global collaborators. Nearly every sample came with metadata listing a de-identified subject ID, COVID-19 status, age in years and sex. Where available, HLA class I and class II types were obtained from metadata supplied by the sample provider rather than from assay-based typing. Broader findings and caveats from the paper: The quantity of clinical and demographic metadata differed by source and by participant and was supplied without curation.

Whole blood was collected in K2EDTA tubes by collaborating institutions according to the institutions' own protocols. For TCRbeta analysis, collaborators shipped samples in one of three forms: frozen whole blood, isolated PBMCs, or DNA extracted from either of those sample types. TCRbeta CDR3 regions were amplified from genomic DNA by means of the immunoSEQ Assay, a bias-controlled multiplex PCR. In the authors' own workflow: Within the assay, amplification of reference gene primers was used to estimate how many nucleated cells each sample contained. To quantify the absolute abundance of each unique TCRbeta CDR3 rearrangement, sequence reads were collapsed and filtered. For each sample, productive Simpson clonality was calculated as the square root of Simpson's diversity index across productive rearrangements. The immuneACCESS repertoire file appears here via TCRdb, limited to in-frame rearrangements. These files lack a portion of the clones; in checked studies, under half of the deficit traces to unresolved V genes, and the cause of the others is not known. V and J calls and clone size follow that table, whereas D and trimming were derived from the DNA. The sample yields around 70,000 clones; 86% were counted once. The top ten clonotypes cover around 8.1% of the sample.

The CDR3 has 16 amino acids, counting the end cysteine and phenylalanine. Only the CDR3 portion is preserved as DNA: 48 bases, with reading frame beginning at the first base. CDR1 and CDR2 were assigned from the germline V gene as MDHEN and SYDVKM. Trimming leaves V shorter by 8 bases and J shorter by 8 bases, with the junction holding 18 bases beyond the gene matches. In the case of this clone: There is no known antigen for this receptor. Base qualities are not at hand, and no much larger clone is one base apart.

The sequenced sample was peripheral blood. The sequence derives from a man aged 30-40 years with acute or convalescent COVID-19. The chain links TRBV28 with TRBJ1-2, and TRBD1 matches 9 of the central bases. At the DNA level, the sequence is TGTGCCAGCGTCCGACAGGGGGTTTTAGGTGGTGGCGGCTACACCTTC. The encoded protein is CASVRQGVLGGGGYTF.